This T cell receptor beta chain was captured by sequencing in a study of shared clonotypes between healthy human individuals. Across the whole study: Each donor's CD8 memory used one plate, CD8 naive two, each CD4 subset three. Study-wide results and limits: Sequencing depth was a factor that was expected to affect clonotype sharing among donors.

This clone showed up just a few times. Its antigen is currently unknown. Libraries were prepared by immunoSEQ multiplex PCR; TCRdb keeps only in-frame clonotypes and omits some of them. Among fewer than 200,000 clones listed, approximately 70% were seen once. Negatively enriched CD4+ T cells were divided by CD45RA into naive and memory. This TCR came from a man under 40 in good health. The sequencing sample was made of memory CD4+ T cells sorted from blood. The subset denotes: CD45RA-negative fraction.

The DNA for the CDR3 is TGTGCCAGCTCAACCACCGACAGCTCCTACGAGCAGTACTTC. It specifies CASSTTDSSYEQYF. This chain links TRBV18 with TRBJ2-7, with a weak D call TRBD1 (5 bases). Trimming cost V 5 bases and J 0 bases, with 11 bases left between them. Germline V CDR1 and CDR2: KGHSH, LQKENI. The CDR3 is 14 amino acids.